A single sample gave rise to the 26 T cell receptor beta chains below, sequenced in a study of blood T cell repertoires in COVID-19. Assay used: immunoSEQ multiplex PCR; TCRdb lists only in-frame clones, some missing. The sample lists 130,000 or so clones, about 80% seen once, with approximately 2.4% in the top ten. Sequencing was performed on PBMCs or T cells enriched from blood (not recorded which). All receptors derive from a man aged 40-49 years with acute COVID-19.

V usage is TRBV19 and J usage is TRBJ2-1; TRBD2 aligns across 12 bases. The V gene's germline CDR1 is LNHDA and CDR2 SQIVND (reference sequence). The CDR3 length is 15 residues. J lost 7 bases, V lost 1 base, and 2 bases had no gene match. The CDR3 reads CASSIGTSGRNEQFF. CDR3 nucleotides: TGTGCCAGTAGTATAGGAACTAGCGGGAGGAATGAGCAGTTCTTC.

The rearrangement uses TRBV28 and TRBJ1-4; 7 nucleotides line up with TRBD1. With V trimmed by 5 bases and J by 5 bases, 11 bases remained unmatched. The CDR3 has 16 amino acids. From germline, CDR1 is MDHEN and CDR2 SYDVKM. The CDR3 region has the DNA TGTGCCAGCAGTCTCCTAGGACAGGTAGAGAATGAAAAACTGTTTTTT. Protein product: CASSLLGQVENEKLFF.

This clone turned up a few times. The chain carries TRBV5-4 and TRBJ1-2; D is unclear. V lost 1 base to trimming and J lost 0 bases, with 7 bases between them. The germline CDR1 and CDR2 sequences are SGHNT and YYREEE (reference sequence). The length of the CDR3 is 14 residues. DNA of the CDR3: TGTGCCAGCAGCTTGTCCGGTCCTAACTATGGCTACACCTTC. Protein: CASSLSGPNYGYTF.

The J gene is TRBJ1-2, the V gene TRBV28, with TRBD1 identical over 7 bases. This CDR3 spans 13 amino acids. Trimming cost V 4 bases and J 6 bases; bases outside gene matches: 5. Germline CDR1 reads MDHEN; CDR2 reads SYDVKM. The CDR3 DNA follows: TGTGCCAGCAGTTCCCTGACAGGGAATGGCTACACCTTC. It yields the protein CASSSLTGNGYTF.

The gene calls are TRBV28 and TRBJ2-1, with D perhaps TRBD2 (6 bases). CDR3 length equals 16 residues. From germline, CDR1 is MDHEN and CDR2 SYDVKM. V dropped 8 bases and J dropped 4 bases, with 21 bases sitting between them. The CDR3 sequence: CASPPRAGRRYNEQFF. The CDR3, as DNA: TGTGCCAGCCCCCCCCGGGCGGGGAGGAGGTACAATGAGCAGTTCTTC.

The rearrangement uses TRBV2 and TRBJ1-1; no clear D. Germline loops: CDR1 SNHLY, CDR2 FYNNEI. CDR3 length: 15 amino acids. Trimming cost V 7 bases and J 1 base, with 16 bases left between them. CDR3 loop: CASKLRREGNTEAFF. CDR3 sequence (DNA): TGTGCCAGCAAGCTAAGGAGGGAGGGGAACACTGAAGCTTTCTTT.

V is TRBV7-2 and J is TRBJ2-5; the match to TRBD2 covers 13 bases. Germline V gene data show CDR1 as SGHTA and CDR2 as FQGNSA. The CDR3 consists of 19 residues. V dropped 3 bases and J dropped 4; count of bases not matched to a gene: 14. Here the CDR3 reads CASSFGLAGAPGLGETQYF. DNA of the CDR3: TGTGCCAGCAGCTTTGGACTAGCGGGAGCCCCGGGTTTAGGAGAGACCCAGTACTTC.

CDR3 residues: CSVGTGEFSGANVLTF. Written as DNA, the CDR3 is TGCAGCGTTGGGACAGGGGAGTTCTCTGGGGCCAACGTCCTGACTTTC. The genes are TRBV29-1 and TRBJ2-6, with TRBD1 matching 9 bases. Trimming removed 4 bases from V and 0 bases from J; junction bases left unmatched: 4. The CDR3 is made up of 16 amino acids. Germline V CDR1 and CDR2: SQVTM, ANQGSEA.

The chain combines TRBV11-3 with TRBJ2-4, with D possibly being TRBD1 (5 bases). This CDR3 is 17 amino acids long. Germline CDR1 SGHNT, CDR2 YENEEA. Between the trimmed V and J ends, which lost 7 bases and 0 bases, there was a span of 19 bases. The CDR3 loop reads CASTPGAGPLAKNIQYF. The CDR3, as DNA: TGTGCCAGCACCCCAGGTGCAGGGCCACTAGCCAAAAACATTCAGTACTTC. Full variable domain (rest looked up from reference TRBV11-3 and TRBJ2-4): EAGVVQSPRYKIIEKKQPVAFWCNPISGHNTLYWYLQNLGQGPELLIRYENEEAVDDSQLPKDRFSAERLKGVDSTLKIQPAELGDSAVYLCASTPGAGPLAKNIQYFGAGTRLSVL.

V gene TRBV18 combines with J gene TRBJ2-5, with a tentative D call TRBD2 (5 bases). The length of the CDR3 is 14 residues. Trimming cost V 3 bases and J 4 bases, with 12 bases left between them. Per germline, CDR1 KGHSH and CDR2 LQKENI. DNA for the CDR3: TGTGCCAGCTCACCCTTTAGGACTGTAGAGACCCAGTACTTC. It encodes CASSPFRTVETQYF.

J is TRBJ2-3 and V is TRBV5-1, with TRBD2 as a possible D gene (5 bases). The CDR3 extends over 18 amino acids. With 0 bases removed from V and 4 bases from J, the gap between germline ends came to 21 bases. CDR1 SGHRS and CDR2 YFSETQ come from the germline V gene. CDR3 residues: CASSLGYVRRTRADTQYF. The CDR3 nucleotides read TGCGCCAGCAGCTTGGGTTATGTTCGGCGGACGAGGGCAGATACGCAGTATTTT. The full variable domain, with the rest looked up from reference TRBV5-1 and TRBJ2-3, is KAGVTQTPRYLIKTRGQQVTLSCSPISGHRSVSWYQQTPGQGLQFLFEYFSETQRNKGNFPGRFSGRQFSNSRSEMNVSTLELGDSALYLCASSLGYVRRTRADTQYFGPGTRLTVL.

The rearrangement links TRBV5-1 to TRBJ2-1; 10 nucleotides align to TRBD2. Germline CDR1 is SGHRS and CDR2 is YFSETQ. The CDR3 is made up of 16 amino acids. With 1 base clipped from V and 5 bases from J, the junction kept 6 bases outside the gene matches. Here the CDR3 DNA reads TGCGCCAGCAGCTTGATGACTAGCGGGCCCGACAATGAGCAGTTCTTC. As protein: CASSLMTSGPDNEQFF.

This chain uses TRBV19 with TRBJ2-1, with TRBD2 matching over 8 bases. The CDR3 is made up of 14 amino acids. Per germline, CDR1 LNHDA and CDR2 SQIVND (reference sequence). Germline trimming cut 6 bases from V and 7 bases from J; bases unmatched to any gene: 8. CDR3 nucleotides: TGTGCCAGTAGACTAGCGGTCATGGTGAATGAGCAGTTCTTC. Residues: CASRLAVMVNEQFF.

V is TRBV27 and J is TRBJ2-7; 8 bases agree with TRBD2. The germline V gene encodes CDR1 MNHEY and CDR2 SMNVEV (reference sequence). After removal of 6 bases from V and 5 bases from J, the junction contained 12 bases not matched to a gene. CDR3 length: 15 amino acids. CDR3 sequence reads: CASSIPGGPMNEQYF. The CDR3 coding sequence is TGTGCCAGCAGCATTCCGGGAGGGCCAATGAACGAGCAGTACTTC.

This clone is a singleton in its sample. J is TRBJ1-4 and V is TRBV10-3, with 7 bases matching TRBD1. Germline CDR1 is ENHRY and CDR2 is SYGVKD. The CDR3 consists of 13 residues. J gave up 6 bases and V 10 bases, and 8 bases lay outside the gene matches. The CDR3 DNA follows: TGTGCCACGCAGACCGGGACAGATGAAAAACTGTTTTTT. As protein: CATQTGTDEKLFF.

V is TRBV5-4 and J is TRBJ1-1; D is undetermined. V lost 7 bases, J lost 1 base, and 17 bases lay in between. The CDR3 length is 15 residues. Germline loops: CDR1 SGHNT, CDR2 YYREEE (reference sequence). CDR3 region: CASGPRPAENTEAFF. DNA of the CDR3: TGTGCCAGCGGCCCTCGGCCGGCGGAGAACACTGAAGCTTTCTTT.

The V call is TRBV3-1 (or the pseudogene TRBV3-2), the J call TRBJ1-5; D remains ambiguous. CDR1 and CDR2 from the germline V gene are LGHDT and YNNKEL (reference sequence). Trimming shortened V by 4 bases and J by 7 bases, and 20 bases separated the two germline ends. CDR3 length equals 16 residues. The CDR3 is CASSRPGRPSGQPQHF. CDR3 DNA: TGTGCCAGCAGCCGACCCGGACGGCCAAGCGGGCAGCCCCAGCATTTT.

The chain combines TRBV7-9 with TRBJ2-5; 9 bases are shared with TRBD2. Germline-derived CDR1 and CDR2 are SEHNR and FQNEAQ (reference sequence). Unmatched junction bases numbered 13, after V lost 3 bases and J lost 5 bases. The CDR3 runs 17 residues. CDR3 DNA: TGTGCCAGCAGCTTCGGCGGTAGCGGGAGCATGAGGGAGACCCAGTACTTC. It specifies CASSFGGSGSMRETQYF.

The gene calls are TRBV7-8 and TRBJ2-3, with TRBD2 matching 10 bases. Looked up from germline, CDR1 is SGHVS and CDR2 is FQNEAQ. Trimming took 0 bases from V and 2 from J; bases not matched to a gene: 2. CDR3 length equals 16 residues. Here the CDR3 reads CASSLASGGTTDTQYF. The CDR3 DNA reads as TGTGCCAGCAGCTTAGCTAGCGGGGGGACCACAGATACGCAGTATTTT.

The chain employs TRBV25-1 and TRBJ2-5; a weak D match, TRBD2 (5 bases). Germline CDR1 MGHDK, CDR2 SYGVNS. Trimming shortened V by 3 bases and J by 7 bases, and 21 bases separated the two germline ends. This CDR3 has 16 residues. Here the CDR3 reads CASSERTGLREGTQYF. For the CDR3, the DNA is TGTGCCAGCAGTGAGCGGACCGGACTCCGAGAAGGGACCCAGTACTTC.

This chain connects TRBV18 to TRBJ1-4; D unclear. The germline V gene has CDR1 KGHSH and CDR2 LQKENI. CDR3 length equals 16 residues. V shed 3 bases and J shed 8 bases, with 19 bases lying between them. CDR3: CASSPPLLGVGEKLFF. The CDR3 region has the DNA TGTGCCAGCTCACCCCCTCTGTTGGGAGTCGGCGAAAAACTGTTTTTT.

The rearrangement joins TRBV29-1 to TRBJ2-7; D is unresolved. The germline V gene has CDR1 SQVTM and CDR2 ANQGSEA. Between the trimmed V and J ends, which lost 6 bases and 1 base, there was a span of 7 bases. This CDR3 spans 11 amino acids. CDR3 in amino acids: CSVSTSYEQYF. In DNA form, the CDR3 reads TGCAGCGTCTCAACATCCTACGAGCAGTACTTC.

The genes are TRBV30 and TRBJ1-5, with TRBD1 as a possible D gene (6 bases). The CDR3 has 13 amino acids. CDR1 is GTSNPN, CDR2 SVGIG, per germline (reference sequence). With 2 bases removed from V and 7 bases from J, the gap between germline ends came to 12 bases. The CDR3 DNA follows: TGTGCCTGGAGTCACAGGGACGGGCAGCCCCAGCATTTT. The encoded protein is CAWSHRDGQPQHF.

V gene TRBV9 combines with J gene TRBJ2-3, with D possibly matching TRBD1 (9 bases). The CDR3 spans 14 residues. The V gene's germline CDR1 is SGDLS and CDR2 YYNGEE. V lost 6 bases and J lost 3, with 14 bases in between. In nucleotides, the CDR3 is TGTGCCAGCACGGGGGGGACAGGGACAGATACGCAGTATTTT. It translates to CASTGGTGTDTQYF.

This clone appeared once. J is TRBJ1-1 and V is TRBV19, with D tentatively TRBD1 (5 bases). CDR1 and CDR2 (germline): LNHDA, SQIVND (reference sequence). The ends were cut back, 4 bases at V and 0 bases at J, with 12 bases in the middle. CDR3 length equals 15 residues. CDR3 sequence reads: CASSTGVTMNTEAFF. Written as DNA, the CDR3 is TGTGCCAGTAGTACGGGGGTGACAATGAACACTGAAGCTTTCTTT.

The J gene is TRBJ1-3, the V gene TRBV3-1 (or the pseudogene TRBV3-2); D uncertain. CDR3 length: 14 amino acids. CDR1 and CDR2 from the germline V gene are LGHDT and YNNKEL (reference sequence). Trimming removed 0 bases at V and 4 bases at J, with 7 bases between. CDR3 protein: CASSQDTGGNTIYF. The DNA for the CDR3 is TGTGCCAGCAGCCAAGATACCGGGGGAAACACCATATATTTT.